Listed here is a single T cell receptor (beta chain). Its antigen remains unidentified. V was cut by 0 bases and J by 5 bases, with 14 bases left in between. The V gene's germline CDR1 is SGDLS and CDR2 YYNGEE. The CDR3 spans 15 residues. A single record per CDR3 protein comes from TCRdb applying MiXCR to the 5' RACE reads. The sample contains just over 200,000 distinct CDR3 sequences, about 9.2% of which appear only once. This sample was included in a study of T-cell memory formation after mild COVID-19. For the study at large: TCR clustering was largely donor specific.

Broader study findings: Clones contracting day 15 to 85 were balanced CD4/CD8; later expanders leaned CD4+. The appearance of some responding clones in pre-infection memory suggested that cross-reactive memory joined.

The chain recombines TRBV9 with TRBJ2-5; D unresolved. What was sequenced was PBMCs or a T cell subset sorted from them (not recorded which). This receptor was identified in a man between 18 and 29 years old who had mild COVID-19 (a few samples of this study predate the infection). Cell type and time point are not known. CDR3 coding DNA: TGTGCCAGCAGCGTAGCGAACAGCCCGTACGAGACCCAGTACTTC. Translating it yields CASSVANSPYETQYF.